Given below is one T cell receptor beta chain in context. Its specific antigen is unknown. The record has no base qualities; no much larger clone is one base away. This sample was taken from a study of blood T cell repertoires in COVID-19 (dated by TCRdb to 2019 to 2021). About the investigation overall: Samples from collaborators originated in the United States, Italy and Spain and spanned both the acute and convalescent phases of COVID-19. The sample metadata nearly always contained a de-identified subject ID, COVID-19 status, age in years and sex. Samples were obtained from the ongoing ImmuneRACE study (first 160 participants) and from about 1,300 subjects provided by 6 global collaborators. A freely available public database, intended as a resource for researchers studying the immune response to SARS-CoV-2, is where the repertoires were released. HLA class I and class II types, where available, came from metadata supplied by the sample provider rather than from assay-based typing. The material from the prospective study consisted of cDNA or gDNA derived from T cells, B-cell-depleted T cells, or PBMCs. Deeply sampled blood TCRbeta repertoires from subjects exposed to, actively infected with, or recovered from COVID-19 were included in the dataset. On the study overall, not on this receptor specifically: The amount of clinical and demographic metadata varied by source and participant and was provided uncurated.

The CDR3 numbers 19 residues from cysteine through phenylalanine. This entry keeps only the CDR3 DNA: 57 bases, framed from base 1. CDR1 and CDR2 are drawn from the germline V gene (reference sequence): LNHNV, YYDKDF. V sheds 0 bases and J sheds 8 bases, leaving 26 bases between their ends. TCRbeta CDR3 regions were amplified from genomic DNA by means of the immunoSEQ Assay, a bias-controlled multiplex PCR. Turning to the authors' computational methods: The number of nucleated cells in each sample was estimated by amplification of reference gene primers within the assay. Sequence reads were collapsed and filtered to measure the absolute abundance of every unique TCRbeta CDR3 rearrangement. For each sample, productive Simpson clonality was calculated by taking the square root of Simpson's diversity index across productive rearrangements. Imported from immuneACCESS, the table was reduced by TCRdb to in-frame sequences with V and J called. These copies leave out some clones; in studies compared against another copy, an unresolved V gene accounts for under half, and the cause of the remainder is not known. V and J calls and clone size are given by that table; D and trimming were obtained from the DNA. For this sample there are around 190,000 clones; roughly 88% appear just once. Approximately 5% of the sample is in the top ten clones.

Enrolling through a virtual design, the prospective study's participants ranged in age from roughly 18 to 95 years and lived across 24 United States geographic areas. To assign participants to cohorts, the prospective study relied on clinical history that participants themselves reported in a screening survey and a study questionnaire. In the prospective study, whole blood, serum and a nasopharyngeal or oropharyngeal swab were collected from each participant by mobile phlebotomists. Over a roughly 2-month period, participants in the prospective study had the option of providing additional blood draws and questionnaires. Before DNA extraction, prospective study blood samples were shipped either frozen or at room temperature.

Sequencing was done on a sample of PBMCs or T cells enriched from blood (not recorded which). The sequence derives from a man between 35 and 55 years old with acute COVID-19. The sequence is built from TRBV15 and TRBJ1-5, with no reliable assignment of the D segment. The CDR3 corresponds to CATSRDLGRGVLRQKPQHF. The nucleotides read TGTGCCACCAGCAGAGATCTAGGCCGGGGAGTCTTAAGGCAAAAGCCCCAGCATTTT. With all but the CDR3 taken from the reference TRBV15 and TRBJ1-5 genes, the full variable domain is: DAMVIQNPRYQVTQFGKPVTLSCSQTLNHNVMYWYQQKSSQAPKLLFHYYDKDFNNEADTPDNFQSRRPNTSFCFLDIRSPGLGDTAMYLCATSRDLGRGVLRQKPQHFGDGTRLSIL.